This T cell receptor (beta chain) is drawn from a study of cytomegalovirus exposure and HLA in healthy donors (TCRdb year 2017). Regarding the study in general: In an earlier analysis of 587 of the donors, about 270 Gb of sequence data and just under 120 million unique TCR beta sequences from 150 million to 200 million T cells were reported. Roughly 300 gigabases of sequencing data and approximately 92 million unique TCR sequences made up an early release that covered nearly 650 HLA-typed donors. Of the 398 genotyped donors, 81% were placed in the genetic ancestry cluster associated with self-reported Caucasian donors. The study aimed to test whether signatures of past pathogen exposure could be identified by cataloging public T cell receptors. Using immunosequencing, the study profiled T cell repertoires from fewer than 850 subjects and related those repertoires to cytomegalovirus serostatus. In addition to the first cohort of 650 to 750 subjects, a separate validation cohort of approximately 110 different subjects was used. The study combined high-throughput TCR immunosequencing, statistical association of individual TCRs with disease status, and machine learning to predict cytomegalovirus infection status. In a later analysis, previously published TCR beta repertoires from 600 to 850 donors were re-analyzed and high-resolution HLA genotyping was added so that TCR occurrence patterns could be studied. In the later analysis, no new phenotypic data were used to find candidate immune exposures; instead, reliance was placed on TCR beta sequences and their occurrence across donors. In an earlier analysis of roughly 600 of the donors, high-throughput TCR beta sequencing was used to judge whether each TCR beta V gene segment behaved as functional or pseudogenic. Donor age, sex, ethnicity and CMV serostatus were collected together with the repertoire data. In a later genetic analysis, genome-wide SNP genotypes for about three fifths of the 666 donors were used, and that subset was treated as a discovery cohort. Every repertoire in the discovery cohort had been generated on one and the same sequencing platform. HLA typing covered class I and class II loci at four-digit resolution. Typing coverage differed by locus: A, B, C, DRB1 and DQB1 were typed in roughly 620-640 donors, DQA1 in about 500, DPA1 in 600 to 610, and DPB1 in around 490. Several DR-DQ haplotypes were treated as single units for association and clustering because of strong linkage in the cohort. On average, roughly 250,000 unique TCR beta nucleotide sequences were sequenced per donor among 300 to 500 genotyped donors of the cohort, with roughly 18% of those sequences being non-productive.

In total, roughly 670 healthy bone marrow donors made up the cohort. All cohort members were sampled while nominally healthy, although unrecorded immune exposures were likely present. The donor tested CMV seropositive, placing the donor among the 290 or so seropositive members of the cohort. Each donor provided a peripheral blood sample, and peripheral blood mononuclear cells were used for TCR beta sequencing. The Qiagen DNeasy Blood Extraction Kit was used to extract genomic DNA from the blood cell samples. Details on this clone: Its recognized antigen is unknown. Per-nucleotide qualities are absent, and no much larger clonotype sits a single base away.

Library prep was done by the immunoSEQ multiplex PCR assay. A mixture of 60 forward primers for TCR Vbeta segments and 13 reverse primers for TCR Jbeta segments was used in the multiplex PCR. A multiplex PCR assay on genomic DNA amplified the CDR3 region of rearranged TCR beta genes. The amplified TCR beta libraries were sequenced on the Illumina HiSeq System as 87-base-pair reads. The study's own analysis went as follows. A later analysis tallied around 87 million unique TCR beta chains across the approximately 670 repertoires, and some 10 million of those chains were shared by two or more donors. Raw reads were error-corrected and collapsed into unique sequences with a nearest-neighbor algorithm that merged closely related sequences to remove PCR and sequencing errors. CDR3 sequences were aligned to IMGT reference sequences to assign V, D and J gene segments. For a sequence to be retained, a match of at least six nucleotides to both a V gene segment and a J gene segment was required. A rearrangement was called productive if the CDR3 had no stop codons and remained in frame with V and J, and every other rearrangement was called non-productive. Following IMGT convention, CDR3 was defined as the stretch from the second conserved V-encoded cysteine to the conserved J-encoded phenylalanine. In an earlier analysis of around 570 of the donors, sequences lacking an unambiguous match to a single V gene segment were excluded. In an earlier analysis of roughly 600 of the donors, a V segment was called functional when productive rearrangements were above 56.7%, and segregating when the standard deviation between donors exceeded 5%. A statistical classification framework was built for diagnosing cytomegalovirus status from the catalog of TCR beta chain sequences. In a later analysis, V and J genes were assigned by comparing TCR nucleotide sequences against IMGT/GENE-DB human TR gene sequences. The TCRdist pipeline was used in a later analysis to assign CDR3 sequences and most-parsimonious VDJ recombination scenarios. In a later analysis, each TCR beta chain was defined by its CDR3 amino acid sequence together with its V-gene family, and reads lacking a unique V-gene family were excluded. To address suspected cross-contamination and a sequencing artifact, a later analysis removed over 500 highly shared, low-generation-probability nucleotide sequences. For each public chain, a later analysis derived a clonal expansion index from normalized ranks of inferred template counts within each repertoire. A later analysis computed generation probabilities with a VDJ recombination model fitted to out-of-frame rearrangements, and checked the results against IGoR. A later analysis scored TCR-TCR, TCR-HLA and TCR-CMV co-occurrence with hypergeometric tests, applying a repertoire-size bias correction to TCR pairs. To estimate false discovery rates, a later analysis permuted the HLA or CMV assignments 20 times. In a later analysis, co-occurring TCRs were grouped using DBSCAN, and TCRdist sequence similarity was added for clustering within HLA-allele-positive subsets. Repertoires with fewer than 30,000 or more than 120,000 public chains were left out of co-occurrence clustering, as were roughly five repertoires with anomalous nucleotide sharing. The table comes from immuneACCESS by way of TCRdb, which keeps in-frame sequences with V and J called. Part of the clones is missing from these tables; in studies checked, under half for an unresolved V gene and the rest for unknown reasons. V and J calls and clone size come straight from that table; D and trimming were deduced from the DNA. The sample contains some 170,000 clones, roughly four fifths of them found a single time. The top ten hold roughly 4.9% of the sample.

Study-wide findings and limitations: At a false discovery rate of 0.05, a later analysis linked 16,000 or so TCR beta sequences to specific HLA alleles. Roughly uniform sequencing depth across donors was assumed in presence/absence analyses, although this assumption may not hold. In vitro tests confirmed that a few of the cytomegalovirus-associated TCR beta chains recognize cytomegalovirus antigens. A later analysis found that most CMV-associated TCR beta chains appeared HLA-restricted, with HLA associations seemingly driven largely by CMV exposure. Linkage disequilibrium might explain the correlated functional status among segregating V segments, but an unknown experimental factor could not be excluded. In a later analysis, HLA-associated TCR beta chains showed more clonal expansion and lower generation probabilities than non-associated chains that were equally common. A further reported finding was that TCR beta sequences accurately predicted the HLA-A and HLA-B alleles for most subjects in the first cohort. The earlier analysis of 450 to 700 of the donors excluded roughly 17 rarely observed V segments, including chromosome 9 orphons, because counts were too low. The classifier was reported to diagnose cytomegalovirus status with high specificity and sensitivity in both the original and validation cohorts. Immune exposure information for the cohort was limited to CMV serostatus. In an earlier analysis of about 600 of the donors, most TCR beta V segments appeared in productive rearrangements about 87% or about 30% of the time, broadly matching IMGT annotations. In a later analysis, TCR association rates were found to vary across HLA loci, with the most associated TCRs seen for DRB1 alleles and the fewest for HLA-C alleles. In a later genetic analysis, fewer N-insertions in productive TCRs were reported among donors in an Asian-associated ancestry cluster than the approximately 710-donor mean. While some public TCRs were present in many individuals, most TCR sequences turned up only very rarely across donors. Strong co-occurrence of HLA alleles, especially DR and DQ, made assigning TCR associations to individual alleles difficult. A total of roughly 160 TCR beta chains were listed by the study as associated with cytomegalovirus. Several of the top co-occurrence clusters appeared to be linked to parvovirus B19, influenza, CMV and Epstein-Barr virus, according to a later analysis. In this cohort, only TCR beta chains were sequenced, and detectable features were limited by the absence of alpha or paired-chain data. A cluster of highly shared sequence variants was judged likely to be a technical artifact of the sequencing pipeline. The authors suggested that the approach could potentially be generalized to other disease states and immunological phenotypes. HLA typing was unavailable for some donors at each locus, so association tests used only the typed subset. V-gene and J-gene trimming of TCR beta chains was associated with a missense DCLRE1C variant in a later genetic analysis, and the association was replicated in an independent cohort.

Sequenced input: PBMCs. The receptor's source is a woman aged 18-29 years in good health and CMV-seropositive.

The CDR3 protein: CASSFQDFYGYTF. The sequenced DNA is TGTGCCAGCAGTTTTCAGGACTTCTATGGCTACACCTTC. The V gene is TRBV27 and the J gene is TRBJ1-2, with no confidently assigned D gene. The CDR3 has 13 amino acids, counting the end cysteine and phenylalanine. The read is trimmed to its CDR3 DNA, 39 bases read in frame from base 1. V drops 3 bases and J drops 4 bases, leaving 9 bases in between. Taken from the germline V gene (reference sequence), the CDR1 and CDR2 loops are MNHEY and SMNVEV.